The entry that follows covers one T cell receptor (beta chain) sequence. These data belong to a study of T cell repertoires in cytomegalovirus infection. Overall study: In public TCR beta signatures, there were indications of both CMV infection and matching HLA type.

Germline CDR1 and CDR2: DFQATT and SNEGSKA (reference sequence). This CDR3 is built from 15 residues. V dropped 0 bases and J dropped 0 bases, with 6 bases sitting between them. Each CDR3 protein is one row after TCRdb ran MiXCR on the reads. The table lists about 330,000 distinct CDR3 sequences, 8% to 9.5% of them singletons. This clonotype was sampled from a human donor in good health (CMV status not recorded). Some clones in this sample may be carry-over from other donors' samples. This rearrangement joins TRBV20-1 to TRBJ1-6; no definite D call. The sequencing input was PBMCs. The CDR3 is CSAREEHSYNSPLHF. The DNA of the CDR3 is TGCAGTGCTAGAGAGGAACACTCCTATAATTCACCCCTCCACTTT.